These 9 T cell receptor beta chains originate from one sample sequenced in a study of T-cell memory formation after mild COVID-19. TCRdb re-called the 5' RACE reads through MiXCR, storing one row per CDR3 protein. The table shows some 280,000 distinct CDR3 sequences, with around 15% occurring only once. Sequencing used PBMCs or a T cell subset sorted from them (not recorded which). Receptor source: a man aged 18 to 29 who had mild COVID-19 (a few samples of this study predate the infection). Cell type and time point are not known.

This clonotype was counted once. This rearrangement joins TRBV7-9 to TRBJ1-2, with a possible D match to TRBD1 (5 bases). This CDR3 has 14 amino acids. Germline values: CDR1 SEHNR, CDR2 FQNEAQ (reference sequence). V lost 5 bases, J lost 6 bases, and 16 bases lay in between. CDR3 protein: CASSQLGQGDGYTF. CDR3 DNA sequence: TGTGCCAGCAGCCAGTTAGGGCAGGGAGATGGCTACACCTTC.

The sample holds many counts of this clonotype. The J gene is TRBJ1-6, the V gene TRBV6-6; maybe TRBD1 (6 bases). The V end lost 7 bases, the J end lost 0 bases, and 16 bases lay between the germline ends. Germline V gene sequence: CDR1 MNHNY, CDR2 SVGAGI (reference sequence). The CDR3 runs to 17 residues. CDR3 protein: CASTHGGRSSYNSPLHF. The CDR3 DNA follows: TGTGCCAGCACTCATGGGGGCAGGAGCTCCTATAATTCACCCCTCCACTTT.

A few counts support this clonotype. J is TRBJ1-5 and V is TRBV20-1; 9 bases line up with TRBD1. V lost 6 bases and J lost 5; bases outside the gene matches: 14. Per the germline V gene, CDR1 is DFQATT and CDR2 is SNEGSKA (reference sequence). CDR3 size: 16 residues. CDR3 protein: CSANRDRVGVDQPQHF. As DNA, the CDR3 is TGCAGTGCAAACCGGGACAGGGTAGGAGTAGATCAGCCCCAGCATTTT.

This clonotype was recorded many times. This chain joins TRBV5-1 and TRBJ2-3; 9 positions match TRBD1. Germline V lookup: CDR1 SGHRS, CDR2 YFSETQ. Germline trimming cut 4 bases from V and 4 bases from J; bases unmatched to any gene: 7. This CDR3 contains 15 residues. CDR3 nucleotides: TGCGCCAGCAGCGGGACAGGGAGTCGCGCAGATACGCAGTATTTT. Its protein is CASSGTGSRADTQYF.

This clonotype was observed a few times. The J gene is TRBJ1-5, the V gene TRBV4-3; no clear D gene. This CDR3 spans 13 amino acids. Per germline, CDR1 LGHNA and CDR2 YSLEER. V was cut by 1 base and J by 4 bases, with 5 bases left in between. CDR3 sequence reads: CASSQAENQPQHF. In nucleotides, the CDR3 is TGCGCCAGCAGCCAAGCCGAAAATCAGCCCCAGCATTTT.

The chain links TRBV7-9 to TRBJ1-1; D is ambiguous. The CDR3 sequence is 13 residues long. Deletions cut 6 bases from V and 3 bases from J, with 11 bases between. Germline CDR1 and CDR2: SEHNR and FQNEAQ (reference sequence). CDR3 residues: CASRFGADTEAFF. The CDR3 DNA reads TGTGCCAGCAGGTTCGGTGCGGACACTGAAGCTTTCTTT. Together with reference TRBV7-9 and TRBJ1-1, the CDR3 gives the full variable domain: DTGVSQNPRHKITKRGQNVTFRCDPISEHNRLYWYRQTLGQGPEFLTYFQNEAQLEKSRLLSDRFSAERPKGSFSTLEIQRTEQGDSAMYLCASRFGADTEAFFGQGTRLTVV.

This clonotype was seen ten or more times. The gene calls are TRBV5-1 and TRBJ2-2; D tentatively fits TRBD1 or TRBD2 (6 bases each). Germline CDR1 SGHRS, CDR2 YFSETQ. Deletions cut 4 bases from V and 0 bases from J, with 10 bases between. CDR3 size: 15 residues. CDR3 loop: CASSPGGTNTGELFF. The CDR3 nucleotides are TGCGCCAGCAGCCCCGGGGGCACGAACACCGGGGAGCTGTTTTTT.

The sample holds many counts of this clonotype. The rearrangement links TRBV6-5 to TRBJ1-6; TRBD1 matches at 9 bases. With 4 bases clipped from V and 10 bases from J, the junction kept 11 bases outside the gene matches. Looked up from germline, CDR1 is MNHEY and CDR2 is SVGAGI. The CDR3 is 16 amino acids. The CDR3 region is CASSFQGQGTRSPLHF. Here the CDR3 DNA reads TGTGCCAGCAGTTTCCAGGGACAGGGAACTCGATCACCCCTCCACTTT.

This clonotype was seen more than once but under ten times. The chain combines TRBV5-1 with TRBJ2-3; 8 bases fit TRBD1. This CDR3 spans 14 amino acids. Germline loops: CDR1 SGHRS, CDR2 YFSETQ. Trimming removed 3 bases from V and 4 bases from J; junction bases left unmatched: 4. CDR3 DNA: TGCGCCAGCAGCTATCTACAGGGGGCAGATACGCAGTATTTT. Its protein is CASSYLQGADTQYF.